The T cell receptor (beta chain) described here comes from a study of technical replicates of blood from several donors. Libraries were prepared by immunoSEQ multiplex PCR; TCRdb keeps only in-frame clonotypes and omits some of them. Among around 64,000 clones listed, 80% to 95% were seen once. Germline V gene data show CDR1 as SGHTA and CDR2 as FQGTGA. V was trimmed by 5 bases and J by 5 bases, leaving 10 bases between them. The CDR3 loop spans 13 amino acids. The clonotype originates from a human donor in good health. Some clones in this sample may be carry-over from other donors' samples. The chain recombines TRBV7-3 with TRBJ1-5; D gene uncertain. The sample was PBMCs. The CDR3 loop reads CASSLTPDQPQHF. In nucleotides, the CDR3 is TGTGCCAGCAGCCTCACCCCAGATCAGCCCCAGCATTTT.